This T cell receptor beta chain derives from a study of T cells after yellow fever vaccination (dated by TCRdb to between 2018 and 2021). In terms of the full investigation: Libraries from fractions with low cell numbers were prepared with the SMART-Seq v4 Ultra Low Input RNA kit. Bulk PBMC replicates and cell subsets were isolated from blood drawn at multiple timepoints before and after both primary and secondary immunization. Two healthy male donors, one aged 18 to 30 and one aged 30 to 39 years, made up the cohort. Bulk TCR alpha and beta repertoires were sequenced longitudinally to track T-cell clones before and after primary and booster YFV17D yellow fever vaccination. Summary of the overall study and its limitations: Because the study included only a couple of donors, the extent to which the findings can be generalized is limited. A small fraction of clonotypes appeared in both the CD4 and CD8 compartments, likely as a result of convergent recombination. After the booster, most clones that had expanded after primary vaccination were detected again (around 95% of CD4 and over 75% of CD8), suggesting broad maintenance of memory. FACS-sorted repertoires could contain abundant contaminating clonotypes from the bulk population, so computational filtering was required. The secondary T-cell response was weaker than the primary response but faster, peaking on day 5 instead of day 15.

V gives up 5 bases and J gives up 4 bases, and the segment between their germline ends measures 16 bases. As encoded in the germline V gene, CDR1 is SGDLS while CDR2 is YYNGEE. The CDR3 runs 15 residues from the cysteine to the phenylalanine. Of all the DNA, just the CDR3 is kept, 45 bases in frame from base 1. This clonotype was seen only a few times. Its specific antigen is unknown. Qualities for individual bases were not recorded, and no much larger clone is one base off. The treatment or condition label, as the study defines it: live attenuated yellow fever vaccine strain. At every blood-draw timepoint, two biological replicates of bulk PBMCs were collected. PBMCs were isolated from peripheral blood using a standard Ficoll-Paque protocol. RNA was extracted with TriZol from bulk PBMCs, CD4 and CD8 fractions, and dextramer-positive and dextramer-negative fractions. TCR cDNA was synthesized by 5'RACE template switching, through which a universal primer site and unique molecular identifiers were introduced. cDNA synthesis was primed from both the TCR alpha and TCR beta constant segments. Libraries were amplified in two PCR steps, with sample barcodes and sequencing adapters added in the second step. Sequencing of the libraries was done on either Illumina HiSeq 2500 (2x100 bp) or NovaSeq (2x150 bp). The study's own analysis went as follows. Reads were demultiplexed and collapsed into UMI consensus sequences with MIGEC, and V(D)J alignment was performed with MiXCR. Clonotypes responding to the vaccine were identified with edgeR on replicate PBMC samples, with the criteria of FDR below 0.01 and a log2 fold change above 5 up to day 15. Bulk clonotypes were assigned CD4 or CD8 identity according to which sequenced CD4 or CD8 repertoire held them at higher abundance. Using fastp trimming at Q25 and MiXCR clonotype assembly, TCRdb reanalyzed the public sequencing data and kept in-frame beta chains. Duplicate CDR3 protein sequences are folded into a single record with the most common DNA and genes. For this entry, the V and J calls and clone size follow TCRdb and not the study's own pipeline. The sample includes hundreds of thousands of distinct CDR3 sequences, with roughly 14% observed a single time. The ten largest account for roughly 13% of the sample.

The clonotype originates from a man between 25 and 39 years old who received the YFV17D yellow fever vaccine. The rearranged segments are TRBV9 and TRBJ2-1, and perhaps TRBD2 as D gene, on 7 matching bases. The source was PBMCs, collected on the day of the yellow fever booster vaccination. The sequence in DNA is TGTGCCAGCAGTAAAGAGGGGGGGTCGTACAATGAGCAGTTCTTC. This yields the protein CASSKEGGSYNEQFF.